Below, 30 T cell receptor beta chains from the same sample are listed, as sequenced in a study of monozygotic twins with inflammatory bowel disease. Reprocessing the 5' RACE reads, TCRdb reports a single entry for every CDR3 protein and omits DNA. The sample totals roughly 300,000 distinct CDR3 sequences; its top ten clones hold 5.6%. Sequencing was performed on blood. The receptors were gathered from a human donor with ulcerative colitis or Crohn's disease, or a healthy co-twin of an affected twin (not recorded which).

This chain links TRBV10-3 with TRBJ2-1; the TCRdb D gene call, TRBD2, has no DNA to confirm it. The CDR3 is 17 residues long. The germline CDR1 and CDR2 sequences are ENHRY and SYGVKD. The chain's CDR3 is CAIRGTSGRALRREQFF.

This rearrangement joins TRBV27 to TRBJ1-5. This CDR3 is 15 amino acids long. Germline values: CDR1 MNHEY, CDR2 SMNVEV (reference sequence). This CDR3 is CASRETWGLNQPQHF.

The rearrangement links TRBV5-4 to TRBJ2-3. The CDR3 sequence is 14 residues long. CDR1 and CDR2 (germline): SGHNT, YYREEE (reference sequence). CDR3 protein: CASSQSGVTDTQYF.

This chain joins TRBV13 and TRBJ2-2. Germline values: CDR1 PRHDT, CDR2 FYEKMQ (reference sequence). There are 11 residues in the CDR3. The CDR3 sequence is CASPSSGELFF.

The J gene is TRBJ1-2, the V gene TRBV2. The germline CDR1 and CDR2 sequences are SNHLY and FYNNEI. The CDR3 loop spans 14 amino acids. CDR3 residues: CASSEGQSLYGYTF.

This chain uses TRBV6-2 or TRBV6-3 with TRBJ2-7; TCRdb proposes TRBD1, but this gene call is untestable without DNA. The CDR3 length is 15 residues. The germline gives CDR1 MNHEY, CDR2 SVGEGT. The CDR3 loop is CASSSPRQGSYEQYF.

V and J are TRBV13 and TRBJ2-7; TCRdb indicates TRBD1, and absent DNA this call remains unverified. The germline gives CDR1 PRHDT, CDR2 FYEKMQ (reference sequence). The CDR3 has 14 residues. The CDR3 loop reads CASSSRQGSNEQYF. Full variable domain (missing parts from reference TRBV13 and TRBJ2-7): AAGVIQSPRHLIKEKRETATLKCYPIPRHDTVYWYQQGPGQDPQFLISFYEKMQSDKGSIPDRFSAQQFSDYHSELNMSSLELGDSALYFCASSSRQGSNEQYFGPGTRLTVT.

The gene calls are TRBV7-9 and TRBJ1-1. CDR1 SEHNR and CDR2 FQNEAQ come from the germline V gene (reference sequence). The CDR3 is 15 amino acids. CDR3 in amino acids: CASSLGPETYTEAFF.

The gene calls are TRBV7-9 and TRBJ2-2; the D call from TCRdb, TRBD1, cannot be confirmed without DNA. Germline values: CDR1 SEHNR, CDR2 FQNEAQ (reference sequence). This CDR3 spans 17 amino acids. CDR3 protein: CASSSLHGGAVPGELFF.

Measured by frequency, this clonotype is medium-sized. The chain has TRBV28 and TRBJ2-7; TCRdb returns TRBD1, unconfirmable since there is no DNA. CDR3 size: 14 residues. Germline V CDR1 and CDR2: MDHEN, SYDVKM. The CDR3 reads CAAQGAMGFYEQYF.

The gene calls are TRBV6-1 and TRBJ2-3; with no DNA, the TCRdb D assignment of TRBD2 cannot be verified. Germline loops: CDR1 MNHNS, CDR2 SASEGT. This CDR3 region has 14 residues. This CDR3 reads CATKTSGVTDTQYF.

CDR3 protein: CASSEGALAYNSPLHF. This chain links TRBV11-2 with TRBJ1-6; TCRdb reports TRBD1, a call that lacks DNA to check it against. The CDR3 totals 16 residues. CDR1 and CDR2 (germline): SGHAT, FQNNGV.

The V call is TRBV7-2, the J call TRBJ2-1. The V gene's germline CDR1 is SGHTA and CDR2 FQGNSA. The CDR3 extends over 13 amino acids. The CDR3 here is CASSFSSVNEQFF.

V usage is TRBV24-1 and J usage is TRBJ2-7; lacking DNA, the TRBD1 call made by TCRdb goes unchecked. Per the germline V gene, CDR1 is KGHDR and CDR2 is SFDVKD. The CDR3 runs 15 residues. The CDR3 region is CATSDRTGTVYEQYF.

This sequence joins TRBV30 and TRBJ2-5; TCRdb gives TRBD1 as the D gene, but with no DNA this cannot be confirmed. CDR1 and CDR2 from the germline V gene are GTSNPN and SVGIG (reference sequence). This CDR3 has 15 amino acids. The CDR3 sequence: CAWTRENGISETQYF.

The chain uses TRBV9 and TRBJ1-1; the D call from TCRdb, TRBD1, cannot be confirmed without DNA. The CDR3 is 15 amino acids. CDR1 and CDR2 (germline): SGDLS, YYNGEE. This CDR3 is CASSSRGGSNTEAFF.

The chain combines TRBV3-1 with TRBJ1-3; TCRdb picks TRBD1, but there is no DNA to check that call. CDR1 and CDR2 from the germline V gene are LGHDT and YNNKEL (reference sequence). The CDR3 length is 15 residues. The CDR3 sequence: CASSLPTTVGNTIYF.

CDR3 in amino acids: CASSLLLVQDEQFF. The chain combines TRBV13 with TRBJ2-1. The germline V gene has CDR1 PRHDT and CDR2 FYEKMQ (reference sequence). This CDR3 has 14 amino acids.

The chain recombines TRBV5-1 with TRBJ1-5. This CDR3 comprises 14 residues. Germline lookup yields CDR1 SGHRS and CDR2 YFSETQ. CDR3 region: CASSLGGPAQPQHF.

V and J are TRBV18 and TRBJ1-1; TCRdb's D call, TRBD1, is unchecked because there is no DNA. The CDR3 spans 13 residues. The germline V gene encodes CDR1 KGHSH and CDR2 LQKENI. CDR3: CASSPGTQFEAFF.

The chain is built from TRBV4-3 and TRBJ2-1; checking the TCRdb D call of TRBD1 is not possible without DNA. Germline V gene sequence: CDR1 LGHNA, CDR2 YSLEER. There are 14 residues in the CDR3. The CDR3 loop is CASSQGAGMGEQFF.

V usage is TRBV7-9 and J usage is TRBJ2-3; checking the TCRdb D call of TRBD1 is not possible without DNA. CDR3 size: 14 residues. The germline V gene encodes CDR1 SEHNR and CDR2 FQNEAQ (reference sequence). CDR3 residues: CASSTDRDTDTQYF.

The chain carries TRBV7-9 and TRBJ1-5. There are 16 residues in the CDR3. Germline-derived CDR1 and CDR2 are SEHNR and FQNEAQ (reference sequence). The CDR3 sequence is CASSSAGGRGNQPQHF.

This chain uses TRBV7-2 with TRBJ2-3; TCRdb lists TRBD2, though no DNA is available to test this call. This CDR3 is 17 amino acids long. CDR1 is SGHTA, CDR2 FQGNSA, per germline. CDR3 loop: CASSLPSGGAAGDTQYF. Based on the CDR3 plus reference TRBV7-2 and TRBJ2-3, the full variable domain is GAGVSQSPSNKVTEKGKDVELRCDPISGHTALYWYRQSLGQGLEFLIYFQGNSAPDKSGLPSDRFSAERTGGSVSTLTIQRTQQEDSAVYLCASSLPSGGAAGDTQYFGPGTRLTVL.

The chain uses TRBV25-1 and TRBJ2-1. Germline lookup yields CDR1 MGHDK and CDR2 SYGVNS. CDR3 length: 14 amino acids. The CDR3 region is CASSADASYNEQFF.

The genes are TRBV6-2 or TRBV6-3 and TRBJ1-5; the D gene TCRdb calls, TRBD1, cannot be checked with no DNA. Germline CDR1 reads MNHEY; CDR2 reads SVGEGT. There are 17 residues in the CDR3. CDR3 amino acids: CASSLGGQLYSNQPQHF.

This chain joins TRBV5-6 and TRBJ2-1; TCRdb returns TRBD2, unconfirmable since there is no DNA. Looked up from germline, CDR1 is SGHDT and CDR2 is YYEEEE. The CDR3 extends over 16 amino acids. The CDR3 is CASSFWTRDIYNEQFF.

The rearrangement links TRBV7-9 to TRBJ2-1. The CDR3 is 12 residues long. The germline CDR1 and CDR2 sequences are SEHNR and FQNEAQ (reference sequence). The chain's CDR3 is CASSPVKVEQFF.

CDR3 loop: CASRRQGASTDTQYF. J is TRBJ2-3 and V is TRBV6-1; the TCRdb D gene call, TRBD1, has no DNA to confirm it. This CDR3 has 15 amino acids. The germline V gene encodes CDR1 MNHNS and CDR2 SASEGT.

This chain links TRBV7-3 with TRBJ2-2; the D call from TCRdb, TRBD1, cannot be confirmed without DNA. CDR1 is SGHTA, CDR2 FQGTGA, per germline. This CDR3 is built from 14 residues. This chain's CDR3 is CASSLLPGPGELFF.